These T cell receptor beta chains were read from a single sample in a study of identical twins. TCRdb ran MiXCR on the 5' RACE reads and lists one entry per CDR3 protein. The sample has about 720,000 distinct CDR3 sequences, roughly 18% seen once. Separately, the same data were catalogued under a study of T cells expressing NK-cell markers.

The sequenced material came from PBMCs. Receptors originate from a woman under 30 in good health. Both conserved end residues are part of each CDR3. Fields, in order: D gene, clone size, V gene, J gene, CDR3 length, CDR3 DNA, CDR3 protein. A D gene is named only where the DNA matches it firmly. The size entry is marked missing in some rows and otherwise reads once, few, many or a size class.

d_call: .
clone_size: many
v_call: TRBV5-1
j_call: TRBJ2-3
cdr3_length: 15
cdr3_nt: TGCGCCAGCAGCCCCGGGACCGCCCCCACAGATACGCAGTATTTT
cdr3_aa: CASSPGTAPTDTQYF

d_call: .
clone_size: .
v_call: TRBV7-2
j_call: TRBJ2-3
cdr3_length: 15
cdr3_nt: TGTGCCAGCAGCACCCAGTCCCACGGCACAGATACGCAGTATTTT
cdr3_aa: CASSTQSHGTDTQYF

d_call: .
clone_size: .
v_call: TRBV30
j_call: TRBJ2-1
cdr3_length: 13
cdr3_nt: TGTGCCTGGAGTGTACGGGGGACTAATGAGCAGTTCTTC
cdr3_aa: CAWSVRGTNEQFF

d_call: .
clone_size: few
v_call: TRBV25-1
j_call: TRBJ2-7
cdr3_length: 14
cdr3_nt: TGTGCCAGCAGTGAATTAGGCGTCAGAGACGAGCAGTACTTC
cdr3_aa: CASSELGVRDEQYF

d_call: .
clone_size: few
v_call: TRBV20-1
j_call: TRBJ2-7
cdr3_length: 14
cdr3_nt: TGCAGTGCTAGAGCCAGGACGTCGGTCTACGAGCAGTACTTC
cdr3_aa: CSARARTSVYEQYF

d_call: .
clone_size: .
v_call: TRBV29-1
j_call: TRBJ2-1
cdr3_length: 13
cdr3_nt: TGCAGCGTTGCCCTCGAATCGGGGAATGAGCAGTTCTTC
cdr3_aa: CSVALESGNEQFF

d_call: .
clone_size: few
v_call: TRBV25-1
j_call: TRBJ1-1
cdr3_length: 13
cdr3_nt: TGTGCCACCGGAGGGGTTTGGAGCACTGAAGCTTTCTTT
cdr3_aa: CATGGVWSTEAFF

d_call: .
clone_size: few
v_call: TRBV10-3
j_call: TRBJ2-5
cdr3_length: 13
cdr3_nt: TGTGCCATCAGTGAGTCCGACAGCCAGACCCAGTACTTC
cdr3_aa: CAISESDSQTQYF

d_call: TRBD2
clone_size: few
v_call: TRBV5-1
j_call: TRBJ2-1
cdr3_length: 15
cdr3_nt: TGCGCCAGCAGCAGCGGGACTCGTGATTTCAATGAGCAGTTCTTC
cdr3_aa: CASSSGTRDFNEQFF

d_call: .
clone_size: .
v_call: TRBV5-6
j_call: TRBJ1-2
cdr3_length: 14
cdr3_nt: TGTGCCAGCAGCATTTCCGGGGTTTCTTATGGCTACACCTTC
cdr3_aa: CASSISGVSYGYTF

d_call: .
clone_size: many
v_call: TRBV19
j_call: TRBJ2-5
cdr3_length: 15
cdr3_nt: TGTGCCAGTAGTATCGGTAGCGCCGGAGGGGAGACCCAGTACTTC
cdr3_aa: CASSIGSAGGETQYF

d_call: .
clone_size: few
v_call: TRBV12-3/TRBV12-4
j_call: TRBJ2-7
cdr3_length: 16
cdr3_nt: TGTGCCAGCAGTTTGGGGTTGGCAGTTAAACCCTACGAGCAGTACTTC
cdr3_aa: CASSLGLAVKPYEQYF

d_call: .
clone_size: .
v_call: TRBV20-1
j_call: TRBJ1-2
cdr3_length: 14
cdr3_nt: TGCAGTGCTAGAGGTTCTTCAGGGAGCTATGGCTACACCTTC
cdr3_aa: CSARGSSGSYGYTF

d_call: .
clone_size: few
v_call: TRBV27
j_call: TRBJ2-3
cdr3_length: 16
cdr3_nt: TGTGCCAGCAGTGCCACAGGGCATCGAGGAGCAGATACGCAGTATTTT
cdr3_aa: CASSATGHRGADTQYF

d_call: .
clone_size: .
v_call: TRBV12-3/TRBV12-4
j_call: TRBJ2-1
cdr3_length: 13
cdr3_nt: TGTGCCAGCAGTTTTCTGGGGGCGAATGAGCAGTTCTTC
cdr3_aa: CASSFLGANEQFF

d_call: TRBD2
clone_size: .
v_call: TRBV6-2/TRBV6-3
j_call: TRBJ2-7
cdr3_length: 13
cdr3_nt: TGTGCCAGCACTTTGGCGGGAGCTGGAGAGCAGTACTTC
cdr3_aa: CASTLAGAGEQYF

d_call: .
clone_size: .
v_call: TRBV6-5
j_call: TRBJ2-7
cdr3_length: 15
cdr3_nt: TGTGCCAGCAGTTACTTTGGGACCCGAGGGGCCGAGCAGTACTTC
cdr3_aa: CASSYFGTRGAEQYF

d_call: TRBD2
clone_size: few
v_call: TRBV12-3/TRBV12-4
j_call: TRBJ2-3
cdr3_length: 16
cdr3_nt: TGTGCCAGCAGTACCCCTAGCGGGAGGAGGACAGATACGCAGTATTTT
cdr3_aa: CASSTPSGRRTDTQYF

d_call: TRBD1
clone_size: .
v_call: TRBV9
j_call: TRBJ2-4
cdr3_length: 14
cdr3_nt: TGTGCCAGCAGCAAAGGGACAGGGGAAGACATTCAGTACTTC
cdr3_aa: CASSKGTGEDIQYF

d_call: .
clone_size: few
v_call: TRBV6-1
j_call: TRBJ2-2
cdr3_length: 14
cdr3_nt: TGTGCCAGCGGAAGACTTAAGGTTTCCGGGGAGCTGTTTTTT
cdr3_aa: CASGRLKVSGELFF

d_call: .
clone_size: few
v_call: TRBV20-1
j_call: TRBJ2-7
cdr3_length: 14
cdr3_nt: TGCAGTGCTAGAGATATGAGGGACCCCTACGAGCAGTACTTC
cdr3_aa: CSARDMRDPYEQYF

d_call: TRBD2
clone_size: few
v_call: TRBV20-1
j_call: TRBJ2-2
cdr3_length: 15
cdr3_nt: TGCAGTGCTAGAGAACTAGCGGGAGGTCTTCATCGGGTGTTTTTT
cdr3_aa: CSARELAGGLHRVFF

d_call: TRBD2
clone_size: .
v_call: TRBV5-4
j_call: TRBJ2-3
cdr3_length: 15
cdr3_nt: TGTGCCAGCAGCTCGTGGACTAGTCGGGGAGATACGCAGTATTTT
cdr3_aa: CASSSWTSRGDTQYF

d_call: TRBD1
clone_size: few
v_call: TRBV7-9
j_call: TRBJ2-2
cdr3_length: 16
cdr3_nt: TGTGCCAGCAGCTTACACAGGGGCCTCAACACCGGGGAGCTGTTTTTT
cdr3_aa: CASSLHRGLNTGELFF

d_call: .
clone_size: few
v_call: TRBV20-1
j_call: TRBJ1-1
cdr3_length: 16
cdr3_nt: TGCAGTGCTAGAGCCCCCTTGAAGGGGCTCGGAACTGAAGCTTTCTTT
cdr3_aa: CSARAPLKGLGTEAFF

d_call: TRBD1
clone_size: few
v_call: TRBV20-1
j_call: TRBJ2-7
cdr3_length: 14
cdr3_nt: TGCAGTGCTGGGGACAGGAGGTTCCCCTACGAGCAGTACTTC
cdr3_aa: CSAGDRRFPYEQYF

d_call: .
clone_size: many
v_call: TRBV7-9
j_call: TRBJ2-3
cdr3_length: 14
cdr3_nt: TGTGCCAGCAGCGCCATATTGAGCGCAGATACGCAGTATTTT
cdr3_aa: CASSAILSADTQYF

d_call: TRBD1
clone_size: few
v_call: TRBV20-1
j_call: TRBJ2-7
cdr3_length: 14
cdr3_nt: TGCAGTGCTAGAGCGGGACAGGGGGCATACGAGCAGTACTTC
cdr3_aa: CSARAGQGAYEQYF

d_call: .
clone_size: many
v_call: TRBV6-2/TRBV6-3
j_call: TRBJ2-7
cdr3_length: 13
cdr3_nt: TGTGCCAGCTTCGAGCGACTCTCCTACGAGCAGTACTTC
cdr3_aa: CASFERLSYEQYF

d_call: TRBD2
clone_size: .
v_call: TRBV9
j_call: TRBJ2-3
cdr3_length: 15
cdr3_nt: TGTGCCAGCAGGTTCGGGGGGGGAAGCACAGATACGCAGTATTTT
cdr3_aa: CASRFGGGSTDTQYF

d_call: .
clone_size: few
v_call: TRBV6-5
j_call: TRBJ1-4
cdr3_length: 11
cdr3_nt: TGTGCCAGCAGTAGGGACGGAAAACTGTTTTTT
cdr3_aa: CASSRDGKLFF

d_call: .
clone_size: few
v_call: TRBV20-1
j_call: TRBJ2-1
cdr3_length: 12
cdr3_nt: TGCAGTGCTAGTCCCTTAAACAATGAGCAGTTCTTC
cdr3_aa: CSASPLNNEQFF

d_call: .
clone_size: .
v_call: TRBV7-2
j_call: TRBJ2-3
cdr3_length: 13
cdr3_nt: TGTGCCAGCAGCAATAGGGGATGGGATACGCAGTATTTT
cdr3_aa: CASSNRGWDTQYF

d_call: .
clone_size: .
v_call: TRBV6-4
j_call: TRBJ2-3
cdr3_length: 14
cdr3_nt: TGTGCCAGCAGTGAAAACGGTTACACAGATACGCAGTATTTT
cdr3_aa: CASSENGYTDTQYF

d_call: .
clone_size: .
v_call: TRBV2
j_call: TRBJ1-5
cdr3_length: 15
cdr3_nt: TGTGCCAGCACCAGGGCGGACAGTCGAGGGGCGCCCCAGCATTTT
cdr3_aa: CASTRADSRGAPQHF

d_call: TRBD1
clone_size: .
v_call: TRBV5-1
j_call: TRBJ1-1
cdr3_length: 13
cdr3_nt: TGCGCCAGCAGCTGGACAGGGTTGGGTGAAGCTTTCTTT
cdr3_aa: CASSWTGLGEAFF

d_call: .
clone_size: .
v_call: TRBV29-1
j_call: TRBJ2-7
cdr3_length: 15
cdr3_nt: TGCAGCGTTGACGGGGCCGGCGGTACCTCCTACGAGCAGTACTTC
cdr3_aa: CSVDGAGGTSYEQYF

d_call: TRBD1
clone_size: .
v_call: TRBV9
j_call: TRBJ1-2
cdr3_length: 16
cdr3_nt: TGTGCCAGCAGCCTGACGACAGGGATATATAACTATGGCTACACCTTC
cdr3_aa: CASSLTTGIYNYGYTF

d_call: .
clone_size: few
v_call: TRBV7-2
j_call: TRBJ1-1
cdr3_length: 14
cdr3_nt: TGTGCCAGCAGTCGTTCACCCGGAAACACTGAAGCTTTCTTT
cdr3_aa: CASSRSPGNTEAFF

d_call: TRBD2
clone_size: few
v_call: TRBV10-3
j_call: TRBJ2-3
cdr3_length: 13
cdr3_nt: TGTGCCATCAGAGTGACTAGCGGGCATACGCAGTATTTT
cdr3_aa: CAIRVTSGHTQYF

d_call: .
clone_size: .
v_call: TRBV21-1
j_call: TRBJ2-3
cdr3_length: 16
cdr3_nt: TGTGCCAGCAGCAAAGTCAATAGAATAAACACAGATACGCAGTATTTT
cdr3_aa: CASSKVNRINTDTQYF

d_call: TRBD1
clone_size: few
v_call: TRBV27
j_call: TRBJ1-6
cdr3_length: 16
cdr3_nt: TGTGCCAGCAGTTTATCTCCGACAGGGGACTATTCACCCCTCCACTTT
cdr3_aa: CASSLSPTGDYSPLHF

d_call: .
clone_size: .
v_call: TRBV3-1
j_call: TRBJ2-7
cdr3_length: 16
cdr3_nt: TGTGCCAGCAGCCAAGAGGACCTAGCCCCACAATACGAGCAGTACTTC
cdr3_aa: CASSQEDLAPQYEQYF

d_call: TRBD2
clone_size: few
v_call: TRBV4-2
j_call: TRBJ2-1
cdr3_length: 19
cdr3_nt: TGTGCCAGCAGCAAAGGACTAGCGGGAGTCCCTAGCTCCTACAATGAGCAGTTCTTC
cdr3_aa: CASSKGLAGVPSSYNEQFF

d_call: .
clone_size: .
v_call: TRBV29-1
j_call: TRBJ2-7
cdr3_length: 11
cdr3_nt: TGCAGCGTTGTTGTCAGATACGAGCAGTACTTC
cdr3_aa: CSVVVRYEQYF

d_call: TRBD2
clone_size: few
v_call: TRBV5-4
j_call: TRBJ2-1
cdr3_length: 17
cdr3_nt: TGTGCCAGCAGCTTGGGGGGCGGGACTATCTCCTACAATGAGCAGTTCTTC
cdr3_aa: CASSLGGGTISYNEQFF

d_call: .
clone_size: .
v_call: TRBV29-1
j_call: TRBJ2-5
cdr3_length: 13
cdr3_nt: TGCAGCGTAGCTCGGACAAACCAAGAGACCCAGTACTTC
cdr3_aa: CSVARTNQETQYF

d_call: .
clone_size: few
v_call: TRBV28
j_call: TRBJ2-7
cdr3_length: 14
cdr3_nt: TGTGCCAGCAGTTTACCGGCTGAGGGCTACGAGCAGTACTTC
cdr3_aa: CASSLPAEGYEQYF

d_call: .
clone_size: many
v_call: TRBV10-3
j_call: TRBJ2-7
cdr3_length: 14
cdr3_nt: TGTGCCATCAGTGAGTCGAAGGACCCCTACGAGCAGTACTTC
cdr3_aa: CAISESKDPYEQYF

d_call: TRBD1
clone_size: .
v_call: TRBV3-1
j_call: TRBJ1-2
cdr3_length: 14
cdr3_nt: TGTGCCAGCAGTCTTTCCCTGGGGGGACAGAGCTACACCTTC
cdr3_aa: CASSLSLGGQSYTF

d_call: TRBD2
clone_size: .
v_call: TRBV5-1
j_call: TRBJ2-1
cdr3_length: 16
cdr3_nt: TGCGCCAGCAGCTTGGGAGTGGGAGGGCCCGAGAATGAGCAGTTCTTC
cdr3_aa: CASSLGVGGPENEQFF

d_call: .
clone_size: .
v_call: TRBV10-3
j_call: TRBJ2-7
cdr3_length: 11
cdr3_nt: TGTGCTACCGGGATCTCCTACGAGCAGTACTTC
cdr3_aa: CATGISYEQYF

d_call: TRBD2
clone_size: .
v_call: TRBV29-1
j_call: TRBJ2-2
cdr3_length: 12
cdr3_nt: TGCAGCGTTCGGCTAGCGGCCGGGGAGCTGTTTTTT
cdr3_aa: CSVRLAAGELFF

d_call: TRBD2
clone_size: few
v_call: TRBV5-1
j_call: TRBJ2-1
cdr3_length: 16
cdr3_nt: TGCGCCAGCAGCTTGGGTAGTAGCGGGGGGCCCAATGAGCAGTTCTTC
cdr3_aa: CASSLGSSGGPNEQFF